This T cell receptor (beta chain) was sequenced in a study of CD8 T cells in Susac syndrome. Random hexamers were used to reverse transcribe about 0.5 to 1 ug of RNA. TCRdb independently ran MiXCR on the immunoSEQ multiplex PCR reads; one entry per CDR3 protein. This sample has 170,000 or so distinct CDR3 sequences, with roughly 92% found just once. V dropped 2 bases and J dropped 5; count of bases not matched to a gene: 6. The CDR3 extends over 15 amino acids. Germline CDR1 and CDR2: DFQATT and SNEGSKA (reference sequence). Negative isolation was used for CD8+ and CD4+ T cells and FACS enrichment for TEMRA cells.

The chain joins TRBV20-1 to TRBJ2-1; TRBD2 matches at 10 bases. Sequencing input: CD4+ T cells from PBMCs. The origin of this receptor is a human donor with multiple sclerosis. CDR3 coding DNA: TGCAGTGCTAGAAGTGGGACTAGCGCAAACAATGAGCAGTTCTTC. Amino acids: CSARSGTSANNEQFF.